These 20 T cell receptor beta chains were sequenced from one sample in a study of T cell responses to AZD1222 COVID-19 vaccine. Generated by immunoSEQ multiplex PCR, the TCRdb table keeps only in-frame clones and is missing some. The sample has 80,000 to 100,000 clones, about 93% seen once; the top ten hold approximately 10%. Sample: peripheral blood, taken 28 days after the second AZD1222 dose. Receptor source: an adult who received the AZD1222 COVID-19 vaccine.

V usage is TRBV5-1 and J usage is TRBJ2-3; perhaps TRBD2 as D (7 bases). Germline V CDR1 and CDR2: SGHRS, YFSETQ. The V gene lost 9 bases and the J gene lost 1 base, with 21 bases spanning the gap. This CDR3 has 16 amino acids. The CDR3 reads CATSALGGGGTDTQYF. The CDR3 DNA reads TGCGCCACCTCAGCCCTTGGCGGGGGCGGCACAGATACGCAGTATTTT.

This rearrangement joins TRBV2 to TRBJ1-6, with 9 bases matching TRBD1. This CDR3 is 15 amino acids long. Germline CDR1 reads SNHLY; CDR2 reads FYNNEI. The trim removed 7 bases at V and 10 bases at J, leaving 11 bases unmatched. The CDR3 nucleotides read TGTGCCAGCATCCTACAGGGGGCTCAGGGATCACCCCTCCACTTT. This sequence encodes CASILQGAQGSPLHF.

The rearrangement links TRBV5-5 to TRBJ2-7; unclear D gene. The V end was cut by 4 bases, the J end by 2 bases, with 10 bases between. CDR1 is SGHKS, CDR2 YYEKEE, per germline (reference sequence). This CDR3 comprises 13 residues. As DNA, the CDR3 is TGTGCCAGCAGCCTTGGACGCGCCTACGAGCAGTACTTC. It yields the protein CASSLGRAYEQYF.

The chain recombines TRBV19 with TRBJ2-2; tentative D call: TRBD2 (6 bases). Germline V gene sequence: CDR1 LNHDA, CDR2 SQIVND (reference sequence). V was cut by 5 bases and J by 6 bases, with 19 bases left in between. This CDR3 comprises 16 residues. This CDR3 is CASSFRPGVTSGELFF. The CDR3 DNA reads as TGTGCCAGTAGTTTTCGACCGGGGGTGACGTCCGGGGAGCTGTTTTTT.

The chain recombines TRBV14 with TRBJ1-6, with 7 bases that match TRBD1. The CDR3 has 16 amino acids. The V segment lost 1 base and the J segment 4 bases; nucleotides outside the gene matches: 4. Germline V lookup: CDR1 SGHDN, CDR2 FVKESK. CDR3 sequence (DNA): TGTGCCAGCAGCCAAGTCGGCAGGGGGTATAATTCACCCCTCCACTTT. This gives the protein CASSQVGRGYNSPLHF.

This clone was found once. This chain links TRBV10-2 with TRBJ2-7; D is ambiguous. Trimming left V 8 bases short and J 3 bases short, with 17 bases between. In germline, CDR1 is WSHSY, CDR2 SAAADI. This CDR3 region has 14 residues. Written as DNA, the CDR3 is TGCGCCAGCTCTTCCCAGGCGGAATACTACGAGCAGTACTTC. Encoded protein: CASSSQAEYYEQYF.

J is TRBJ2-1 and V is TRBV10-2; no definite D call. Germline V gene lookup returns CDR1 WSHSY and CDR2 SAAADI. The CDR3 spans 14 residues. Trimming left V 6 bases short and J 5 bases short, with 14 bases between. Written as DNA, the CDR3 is TGCGCCAGCAGGATCAGTGGTCCAAACAATGAGCAGTTCTTC. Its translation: CASRISGPNNEQFF.

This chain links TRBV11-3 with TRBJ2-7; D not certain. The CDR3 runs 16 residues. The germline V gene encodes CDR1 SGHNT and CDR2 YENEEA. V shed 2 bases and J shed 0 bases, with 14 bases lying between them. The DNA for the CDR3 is TGTGCCAGCAGCTTACCATCGCCGACAAGCTCCTACGAGCAGTACTTC. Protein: CASSLPSPTSSYEQYF.

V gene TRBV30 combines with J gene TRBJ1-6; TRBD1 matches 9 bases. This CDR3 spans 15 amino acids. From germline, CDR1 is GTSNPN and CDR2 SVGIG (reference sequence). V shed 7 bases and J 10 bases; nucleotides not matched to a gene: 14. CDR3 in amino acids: CASPFPGQGKSPLHF. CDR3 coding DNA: TGTGCCTCCCCCTTCCCTGGACAGGGGAAATCACCCCTCCACTTT.

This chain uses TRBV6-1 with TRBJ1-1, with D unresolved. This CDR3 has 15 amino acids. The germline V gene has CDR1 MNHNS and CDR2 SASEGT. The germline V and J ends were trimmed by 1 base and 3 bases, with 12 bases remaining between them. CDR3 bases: TGTGCCAGCAGTGAAGGGGGTTTGGGTTACACTGAAGCTTTCTTT. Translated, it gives CASSEGGLGYTEAFF.

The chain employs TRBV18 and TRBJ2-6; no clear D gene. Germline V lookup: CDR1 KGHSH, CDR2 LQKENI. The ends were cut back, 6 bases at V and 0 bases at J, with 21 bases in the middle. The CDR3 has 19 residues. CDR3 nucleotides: TGTGCCAGCTCCGCTCGACCGTTGGACGTTAGCTCTGGGGCCAACGTCCTGACTTTC. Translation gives CASSARPLDVSSGANVLTF.

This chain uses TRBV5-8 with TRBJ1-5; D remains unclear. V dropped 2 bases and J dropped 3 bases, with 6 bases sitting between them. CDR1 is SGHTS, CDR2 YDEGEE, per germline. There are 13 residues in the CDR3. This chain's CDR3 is CASSFSLNQPQHF. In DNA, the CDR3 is TGTGCCAGCAGCTTCTCTCTCAATCAGCCCCAGCATTTT.

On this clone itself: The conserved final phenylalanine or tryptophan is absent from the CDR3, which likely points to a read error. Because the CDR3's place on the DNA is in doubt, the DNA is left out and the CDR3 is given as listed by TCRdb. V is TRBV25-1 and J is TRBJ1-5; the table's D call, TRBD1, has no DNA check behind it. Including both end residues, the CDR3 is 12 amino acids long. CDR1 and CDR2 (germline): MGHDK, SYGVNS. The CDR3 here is CASSDSWGFRVV.

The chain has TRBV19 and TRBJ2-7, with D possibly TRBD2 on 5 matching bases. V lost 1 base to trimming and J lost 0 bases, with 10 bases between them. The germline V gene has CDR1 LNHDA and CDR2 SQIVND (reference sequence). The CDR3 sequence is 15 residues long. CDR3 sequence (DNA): TGTGCCAGTAGTATAGGAGGGAAGAGCTCCTACGAGCAGTACTTC. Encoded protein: CASSIGGKSSYEQYF.

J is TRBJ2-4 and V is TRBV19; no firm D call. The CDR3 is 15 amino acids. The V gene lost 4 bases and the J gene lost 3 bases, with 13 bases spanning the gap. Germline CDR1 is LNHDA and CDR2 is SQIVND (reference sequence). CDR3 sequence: CASSTGFADKNIQYF. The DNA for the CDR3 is TGTGCCAGTAGTACTGGGTTTGCGGACAAAAACATTCAGTACTTC.

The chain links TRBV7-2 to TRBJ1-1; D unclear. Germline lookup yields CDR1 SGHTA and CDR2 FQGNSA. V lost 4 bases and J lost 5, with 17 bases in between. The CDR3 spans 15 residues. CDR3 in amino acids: CASSSPSTGWTEAFF. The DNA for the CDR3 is TGTGCCAGCAGCTCCCCAAGCACGGGATGGACTGAAGCTTTCTTT.

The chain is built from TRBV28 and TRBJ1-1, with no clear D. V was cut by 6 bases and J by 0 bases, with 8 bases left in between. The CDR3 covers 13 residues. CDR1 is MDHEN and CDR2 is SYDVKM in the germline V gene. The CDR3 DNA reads TGTGCCAGCAGCCAAACCCTGAACACTGAAGCTTTCTTT. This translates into CASSQTLNTEAFF.

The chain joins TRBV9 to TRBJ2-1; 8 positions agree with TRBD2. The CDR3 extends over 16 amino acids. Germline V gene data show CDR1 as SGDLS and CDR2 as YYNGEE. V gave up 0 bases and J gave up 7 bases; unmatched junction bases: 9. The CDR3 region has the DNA TGTGCCAGCAGCGTAGCCCCGGGACTAGGGGGGAATGAGCAGTTCTTC. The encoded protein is CASSVAPGLGGNEQFF.

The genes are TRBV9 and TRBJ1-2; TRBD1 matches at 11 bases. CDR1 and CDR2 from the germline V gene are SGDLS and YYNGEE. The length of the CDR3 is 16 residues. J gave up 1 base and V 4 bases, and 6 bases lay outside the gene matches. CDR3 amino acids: CASSPRTGGFNYGYTF. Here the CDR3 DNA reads TGTGCCAGCAGCCCCCGGACAGGGGGCTTTAACTATGGCTACACCTTC.

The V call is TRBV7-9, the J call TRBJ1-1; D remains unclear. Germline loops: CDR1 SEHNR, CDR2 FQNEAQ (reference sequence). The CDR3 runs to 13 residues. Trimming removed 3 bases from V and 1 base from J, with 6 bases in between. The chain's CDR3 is CASSFSENTEAFF. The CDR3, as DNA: TGTGCCAGCAGCTTTTCAGAGAACACTGAAGCTTTCTTT.